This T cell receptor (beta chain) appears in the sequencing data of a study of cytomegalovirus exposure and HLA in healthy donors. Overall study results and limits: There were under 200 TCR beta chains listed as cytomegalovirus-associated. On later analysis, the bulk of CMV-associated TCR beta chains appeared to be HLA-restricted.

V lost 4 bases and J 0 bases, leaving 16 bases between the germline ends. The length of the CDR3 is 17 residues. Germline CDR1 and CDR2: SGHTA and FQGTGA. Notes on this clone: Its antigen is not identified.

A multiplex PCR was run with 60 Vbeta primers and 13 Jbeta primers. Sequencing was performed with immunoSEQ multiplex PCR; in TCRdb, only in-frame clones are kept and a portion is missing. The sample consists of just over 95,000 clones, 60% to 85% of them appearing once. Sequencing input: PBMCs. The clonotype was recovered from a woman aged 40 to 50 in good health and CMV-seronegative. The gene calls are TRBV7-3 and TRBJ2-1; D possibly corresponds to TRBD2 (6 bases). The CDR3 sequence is CASSSFGGAGSYNEQFF. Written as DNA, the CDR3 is TGTGCCAGCAGCTCCTTCGGGGGAGCGGGCTCCTACAATGAGCAGTTCTTC.